The subject of this entry is one T cell receptor (beta chain). Its antigen remains undetermined. Base-call qualities are not available, and no considerably larger clone is one nucleotide away. The source of the sample is a study of post-analysis software for immune sequencing data (dated by TCRdb to 2015 to 2017). With respect to the entire study: Disease courses on record covered relapsing-remitting, secondary progressive and progressive-relapsing multiple sclerosis, though some patients had no subtype annotation. The multiple sclerosis patient repertoires were compared with 10 or so previously published healthy control repertoires from donors aged about 6 to 26 years. A subset of samples was prepared in parallel using single-end sample barcoding, then pooled and co-amplified after Illumina adapter ligation.

The library was prepared using PCR. The reads were generated on an Illumina HiSeq 2500. To reduce PCR and sequencing biases, unique molecular identifiers were built into the TCR beta cDNA libraries. Per 1 to 10 million input T cells, approximately 500,000 cDNA molecules were obtained, such that each molecule approximated one T cell. The patient libraries were prepared and sequenced with the same protocol used for the earlier healthy control dataset. Samples belonging to the same batch were prepared together, multiplexed and sequenced on a shared HiSeq lane. The study's own analysis went as follows. MIGEC handled the raw barcoded reads, throwing out single-read molecular identifier groups before consensus assembly and CDR3 extraction. VDJtools was used for post-analysis of the clonotype tables, with diversity normalized by down-sampling every dataset to the smallest sample size. In repertoire overlap clustering, CDR3 amino acid sequences, but not nucleotide sequences, were matched to correct batch-related cross-sample contamination. TCRdb's own reprocessing of the public reads used fastp at Q25 and MiXCR and kept productive beta chains. Each record represents a unique CDR3 protein, reported with the most common genes and DNA among its rows. V and J calls and clone size were set by TCRdb, not the authors. The sample table records 750,000 to 950,000 distinct CDR3 sequences; 53% of these occur just once. Clones ranked in the top ten supply about 4.5% of the sample.

The CDR3 runs 18 amino acids, cysteine and phenylalanine included. Only CDR3 DNA is held: 54 bases, read in frame from base 1. Via the germline V gene, CDR1 is MGHRA and CDR2 YSYEKL. The V and J ends are trimmed by 0 bases and 0 bases, leaving 14 bases between them. Beyond this particular receptor, the publication reports: The multiple sclerosis patient group was slightly younger than the control group. Strong co-clustering of samples prepared in the same batch was shown by direct clustering with F measure, prompting a batch-effect correction. Normalized Chao1 diversity was significantly lower in multiple sclerosis patients than controls, suggesting substantial peripheral T-cell clonal expansion. Significantly higher frequencies in patients than in controls were found for roughly 5 TRBV segments, including TRBV5-6, TRBV5-1 and TRBV20-1.

TCR beta repertoires were profiled from peripheral blood of some 13 young patients with multiple sclerosis to demonstrate the VDJtools post-analysis software. Multiple sclerosis patients were children and adolescents aged roughly 6 to 16 years. Recombination linked TRBV4-1 to TRBJ2-2; D gene: possibly TRBD1, on 6 matching bases. Sequenced input: blood. This TCR was sampled from a girl aged 5-17 years with multiple sclerosis. The CDR3 here reads CASSQDTRRTANTGELFF. The DNA sequence is given as TGCGCCAGCAGCCAAGATACCAGGCGGACAGCGAACACCGGGGAGCTGTTTTTT.